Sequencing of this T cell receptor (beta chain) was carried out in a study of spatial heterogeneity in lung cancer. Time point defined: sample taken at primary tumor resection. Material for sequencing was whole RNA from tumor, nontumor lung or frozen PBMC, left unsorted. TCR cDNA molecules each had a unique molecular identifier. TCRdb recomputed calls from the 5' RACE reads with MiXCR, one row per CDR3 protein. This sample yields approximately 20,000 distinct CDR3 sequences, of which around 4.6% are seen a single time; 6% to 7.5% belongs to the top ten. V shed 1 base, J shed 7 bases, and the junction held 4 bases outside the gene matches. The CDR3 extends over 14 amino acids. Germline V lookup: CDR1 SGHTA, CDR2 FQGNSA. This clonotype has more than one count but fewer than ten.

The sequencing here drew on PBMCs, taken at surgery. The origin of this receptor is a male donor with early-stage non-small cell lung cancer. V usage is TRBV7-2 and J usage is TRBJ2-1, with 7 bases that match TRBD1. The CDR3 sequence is CASSLGQGWNEQFF. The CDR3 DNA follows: TGTGCCAGCAGCTTAGGACAGGGTTGGAATGAGCAGTTCTTC.